These 4 T cell receptor beta chains were sequenced from one sample in a study of T cells expressing NK-cell markers. TCRdb processed the 5' RACE reads again and assigns one entry to each CDR3 protein, with no DNA. The sample totals fewer than 550,000 distinct CDR3 sequences; its top ten clones hold 1.4%. Specimen: blood T cells: a sorted CD56 or NKG2C T cell subset, CD4+ or CD8+ T cells, or bulk PBMC T cells (not recorded which). All receptors derive from a woman aged 45-60 years in good health.

The chain uses TRBV7-6 and TRBJ2-2; TCRdb selects TRBD1, and the lack of DNA leaves this call unchecked. Germline lookup yields CDR1 SGHVS and CDR2 FNYEAQ. The CDR3 runs 14 residues. CDR3 sequence reads: CASSFLGQTGELFF.

The chain combines TRBV24-1 with TRBJ2-7. Germline V gene data show CDR1 as KGHDR and CDR2 as SFDVKD. CDR3 length equals 13 residues. CDR3 region: CATSAAVSYEQYF.

V gene TRBV27 combines with J gene TRBJ1-4. The CDR3 is made up of 15 amino acids. Per the germline V gene, CDR1 is MNHEY and CDR2 is SMNVEV (reference sequence). The CDR3 loop reads CASSLSWAANEKLFF.

This sequence joins TRBV10-3 and TRBJ2-1. Germline assignment: CDR1 ENHRY and CDR2 SYGVKD. The CDR3 length is 14 residues. CDR3 region: CAIGGTISSDEQFF.